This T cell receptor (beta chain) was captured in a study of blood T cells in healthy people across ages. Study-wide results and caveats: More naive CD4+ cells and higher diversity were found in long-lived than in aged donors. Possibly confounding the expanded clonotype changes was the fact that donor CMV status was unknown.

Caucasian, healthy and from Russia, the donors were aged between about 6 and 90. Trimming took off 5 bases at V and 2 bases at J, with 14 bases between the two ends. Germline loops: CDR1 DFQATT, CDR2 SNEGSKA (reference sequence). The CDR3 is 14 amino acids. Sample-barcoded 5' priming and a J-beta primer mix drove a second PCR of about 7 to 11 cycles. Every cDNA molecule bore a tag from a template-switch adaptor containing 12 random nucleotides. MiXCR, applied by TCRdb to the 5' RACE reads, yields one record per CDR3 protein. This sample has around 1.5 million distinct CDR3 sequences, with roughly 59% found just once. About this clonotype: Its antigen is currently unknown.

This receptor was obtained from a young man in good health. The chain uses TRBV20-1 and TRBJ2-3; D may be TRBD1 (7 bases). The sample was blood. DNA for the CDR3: TGCAGTGCTTTAGGAGGGACAGACACAGATACGCAGTATTTT. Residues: CSALGGTDTDTQYF.